Listed here are 25 T cell receptor beta chains from one sample, sequenced in a study of liver allograft versus peripheral blood T cells. Study summary: Intrahepatic T cell receptor repertoires from transplanted livers were compared against repertoires in recipients' peripheral blood.

TCRdb fed the reads into MiXCR, producing one record per CDR3 protein. Of about 2,300 distinct CDR3 sequences listed, under 20% are singletons. All receptors come from a human patient who had a liver transplant. Some T cells may be the graft donor's.

This chain joins TRBV6-6 and TRBJ1-5; 7 bases align to TRBD1. J was trimmed by 4 bases and V by 2 bases; bases with no gene match: 5. CDR3 length: 15 residues. Germline lookup yields CDR1 MNHNY and CDR2 SVGAGI (reference sequence). The CDR3 DNA is TGTGCCAGCAGTTACCAGGGGGGGGGGAATCAGCCCCAGCATTTT. It encodes CASSYQGGGNQPQHF.

Sample share makes this clonotype medium-sized. The J gene is TRBJ1-2, the V gene TRBV19; D is perhaps TRBD1 (6 bases). The CDR3 consists of 13 residues. V dropped 3 bases and J dropped 5 bases, with 10 bases sitting between them. Germline CDR1 LNHDA, CDR2 SQIVND (reference sequence). The DNA for the CDR3 is TGTGCCAGTAGTATGGGCACAGGGTATGGCTACACCTTC. Its protein is CASSMGTGYGYTF.

This clonotype has more than one count but fewer than ten. V usage is TRBV19 and J usage is TRBJ2-4; 9 bases map to TRBD1. CDR1 is LNHDA, CDR2 SQIVND, per germline (reference sequence). This CDR3 has 16 amino acids. Losses at the gene ends were 5 bases for V and 1 base for J; bases not matched to a gene: 6. CDR3 loop: CASSVPGTGAKNIQYF. The DNA of the CDR3 is TGTGCCAGTAGTGTTCCCGGGACAGGGGCCAAAAACATTCAGTACTTC.

This clonotype counts as medium-sized (0.01 to 0.1%). This rearrangement joins TRBV30 to TRBJ1-2; tentatively, D is TRBD1 (5 bases). This CDR3 comprises 13 residues. V was pared by 3 bases and J by 2 bases, with 10 bases between. From germline, CDR1 is GTSNPN and CDR2 SVGIG (reference sequence). The CDR3 reads CAWRAGPNYGYTF. CDR3 coding DNA: TGTGCCTGGAGGGCAGGGCCCAACTATGGCTACACCTTC.

The chain links TRBV6-6 to TRBJ1-2; no firm D call. The CDR3 has 11 amino acids. V lost 6 bases and J 8 bases, leaving 10 bases between the germline ends. Germline V gene data show CDR1 as MNHNY and CDR2 as SVGAGI (reference sequence). CDR3 coding DNA: TGTGCCAGCAGAGACACGGTCGGCTACACCTTC. Translated: CASRDTVGYTF.

This clonotype is judged medium-sized. The V call is TRBV18, the J call TRBJ2-2; weak D call: TRBD2 (7 bases). The germline V gene has CDR1 KGHSH and CDR2 LQKENI. V shed 8 bases and J shed 2 bases, with 12 bases lying between them. The CDR3 totals 14 residues. The CDR3: CASPWGGNTGELFF. The CDR3 bases are TGTGCCAGCCCCTGGGGGGGCAACACCGGGGAGCTGTTTTTT. The whole variable domain, remainder taken from reference TRBV18 and TRBJ2-2, is NAGVMQNPRHLVRRRGQEARLRCSPMKGHSHVYWYRQLPEEGLKFMVYLQKENIIDESGMPKERFSAEFPKEGPSILRIQQVVRGDSAAYFCASPWGGNTGELFFGEGSRLTVL.

This clonotype ranks as large (0.1 to 1%). The chain has TRBV29-1 and TRBJ1-1; TRBD1 might be the D (5 bases). Germline lookup yields CDR1 SQVTM and CDR2 ANQGSEA. The CDR3 has 14 amino acids. V was trimmed by 8 bases and J by 10 bases, leaving 26 bases between them. The CDR3 here is CSSVTRTPGGGAFF. The CDR3 DNA follows: TGCAGCTCGGTCACCAGGACCCCCGGCGGGGGAGCTTTCTTT.

The CDR3 bases are TGTGCCAGCAGATCGGACAGGGGTGGTGCACCCCTCCACTTT. It specifies CASRSDRGGAPLHF. The genes are TRBV27 and TRBJ1-6, with 9 bases identical to TRBD1. The CDR3 is made up of 14 amino acids. The ends lost 6 bases at V and 11 bases at J; junction bases unmatched: 8. Germline V gives CDR1 MNHEY, CDR2 SMNVEV (reference sequence).

The V call is TRBV27, the J call TRBJ2-6, with 8 bases lining up with TRBD1. CDR1 and CDR2 from the germline V gene are MNHEY and SMNVEV (reference sequence). This CDR3 has 16 residues. Trimming took 10 bases from V and 1 from J; bases not matched to a gene: 9. CDR3 nucleotides: TGTGCCATCTGGACAGGGAGTGGTTCTGGGGCCAACGTCCTGACTTTC. It translates to CAIWTGSGSGANVLTF.

This clonotype showed up just a few times. This chain connects TRBV24-1 to TRBJ2-1; a weak D match, TRBD2 (6 bases). Trimming took 2 bases from V and 9 from J, leaving 19 bases between them. This CDR3 has 16 residues. Germline V gene lookup returns CDR1 KGHDR and CDR2 SFDVKD. DNA for the CDR3: TGTGCCACCAGTGATTCTACACCCGGGAGAGGGAGTGAGCAGTTCTTC. Translating gives CATSDSTPGRGSEQFF.

By share of the sample, this clonotype is large. The chain is built from TRBV15 and TRBJ1-1, with a possible D match to TRBD1 (5 bases). Trimming took off 5 bases at V and 1 base at J, with 11 bases between the two ends. The CDR3 runs to 14 residues. CDR1 is LNHNV, CDR2 YYDKDF, per germline (reference sequence). This CDR3 reads CATSRGGTNTEAFF. The CDR3 DNA reads as TGTGCCACCAGCCGGGGAGGGACGAACACTGAAGCTTTCTTT.

Judged by abundance, this clonotype is large (0.1 to 1%). The chain has TRBV7-9 and TRBJ2-2; a weak D match, TRBD2 (6 bases). Germline values: CDR1 SEHNR, CDR2 FQNEAQ (reference sequence). The CDR3 extends over 14 amino acids. V lost 5 bases and J lost 9, with 16 bases in between. The CDR3 loop reads CASSRDSMLRELFF. CDR3 coding DNA: TGTGCCAGCAGCCGGGACTCCATGCTCCGGGAGCTGTTTTTT.

V and J are TRBV7-2 and TRBJ2-1; D gene uncertain. Germline V CDR1 and CDR2: SGHTA, FQGNSA. The CDR3 consists of 16 residues. Trimming removed 5 bases at V and 6 bases at J, with 20 bases between. The CDR3 protein is CASSQLRTLLSNEQFF. CDR3 DNA sequence: TGTGCCAGCAGCCAACTACGAACCTTGCTTAGCAATGAGCAGTTCTTC.

About this clonotype itself: A much larger clone sits a single nucleotide away, making a read error possible. The chain has TRBV29-1 and TRBJ2-3; no definite D call. The length of the CDR3 is 12 residues. Germline V CDR1 and CDR2: SQVTM, ANQGSEA. Trimming shortened V by 6 bases and J by 6 bases, and 13 bases separated the two germline ends. The chain's CDR3 is CSVTPGPDTQYF. Here the CDR3 DNA reads TGCAGCGTCACACCCGGGCCGGATACGCAGTATTTT.

This clonotype is labeled as medium-sized. The CDR3 DNA reads TGTGCCAGCTCCTTCGGGGGAGGACCCAATCAGCCCCAGCATTTT. Its translation: CASSFGGGPNQPQHF. V usage is TRBV6-2 or TRBV6-3 and J usage is TRBJ1-5, with D possibly being TRBD1 (5 bases). CDR1 is MNHEY, CDR2 SVGEGT, per germline. The CDR3 sequence is 15 residues long. The V and J ends lost 8 bases and 3 bases respectively, with 17 bases between them.

The chain combines TRBV20-1 with TRBJ2-3; 7 bases are shared with TRBD2. This CDR3 comprises 12 residues. Trimming at V came to 6 bases and at J to 5 bases, leaving 5 bases not matched to a gene. CDR1 is DFQATT and CDR2 is SNEGSKA in the germline V gene (reference sequence). In DNA, the CDR3 is TGCAGTGCCCCGGGGGAGGGAGATACGCAGTATTTT. Translating it yields CSAPGEGDTQYF.

By proportion, this clonotype is medium-sized. The J gene is TRBJ1-4, the V gene TRBV5-4; no clear D gene. The germline V gene has CDR1 SGHNT and CDR2 YYREEE (reference sequence). V lost 3 bases and J lost 10, with 13 bases in between. CDR3 size: 13 residues. The CDR3 sequence is CASSSPGKGKLFF. The DNA of the CDR3 is TGTGCCAGCAGCTCCCCGGGGAAGGGAAAACTGTTTTTT.

This clonotype was found a few times. V and J are TRBV6-2 or TRBV6-3 and TRBJ2-7; possibly TRBD1 for D (5 bases). Per the germline V gene, CDR1 is MNHEY and CDR2 is SVGEGT. V gave up 3 bases and J gave up 7 bases, with 19 bases separating them. The CDR3 is 15 amino acids. The CDR3 DNA is TGTGCCAGCAGTTATCTCGAGGACAAGGGTTTTGAGCAGTACTTC. Translating it yields CASSYLEDKGFEQYF.

Within the sample, this clonotype is medium-sized (0.01 to 0.1%). V usage is TRBV6-6 and J usage is TRBJ2-7; D perhaps matches TRBD2 (7 bases). CDR1 MNHNY and CDR2 SVGAGI come from the germline V gene (reference sequence). The germline V and J ends were trimmed by 2 bases and 5 bases, with 10 bases remaining between them. CDR3 length: 13 residues. CDR3 nucleotides: TGTGCCAGCAGTTACGGGGGGGCCAACGAGCAGTACTTC. Protein: CASSYGGANEQYF.

This clonotype was recorded a few times. The chain links TRBV11-2 to TRBJ1-5; weak D call: TRBD1 (6 bases). The germline V gene encodes CDR1 SGHAT and CDR2 FQNNGV. CDR3 size: 16 residues. Trimming removed 6 bases from V and 2 bases from J, with 17 bases in between. CDR3 residues: CASSRGGGEGNQPQHF. In DNA, the CDR3 is TGTGCCAGCAGTCGAGGCGGGGGCGAGGGCAATCAGCCCCAGCATTTT.

In its sample, this clonotype ranks as medium-sized. The chain has TRBV5-6 and TRBJ1-1; the D gene is possibly TRBD1 (5 bases). V was shortened by 2 bases and J by 5 bases, with 7 bases between the two germline ends. This CDR3 has 12 amino acids. Germline CDR1 SGHDT, CDR2 YYEEEE. The CDR3 DNA sequence: TGTGCCAGCAGCTTCTGGGGGACTGAAGCTTTCTTT. This gives the protein CASSFWGTEAFF.

This chain joins TRBV6-1 and TRBJ1-3; D is unresolved. CDR3 length: 15 amino acids. Germline-derived CDR1 and CDR2 are MNHNS and SASEGT. V lost 5 bases to trimming and J lost 3 bases, with 14 bases between them. The CDR3 protein is CASSYAPEGGNTIYF. CDR3 DNA: TGTGCCAGCAGTTACGCCCCTGAGGGTGGAAACACCATATATTTT.

This clonotype ranks as large. The J gene is TRBJ1-2, the V gene TRBV6-6, with 7 bases identical to TRBD1. Losses at the gene ends were 3 bases for V and 8 bases for J; bases not matched to a gene: 12. The CDR3 is 15 residues long. From germline, CDR1 is MNHNY and CDR2 SVGAGI (reference sequence). CDR3 sequence reads: CASSYSRGPPEGYTF. CDR3 nucleotide sequence: TGTGCCAGCAGTTATTCGAGGGGGCCTCCCGAAGGCTACACCTTC.

The rearrangement joins TRBV6-1 to TRBJ1-1; D is uncertain. Germline V gives CDR1 MNHNS, CDR2 SASEGT. V was shortened by 11 bases and J by 4 bases, with 11 bases between the two germline ends. CDR3 length: 11 residues. Written as DNA, the CDR3 is TGTGCCGCACACTCGGGCACTGAAGCTTTCTTT. Its protein product is CAAHSGTEAFF.

Within the sample, this clonotype is large. This rearrangement joins TRBV27 to TRBJ1-2, with TRBD1 matching over 8 bases. The V segment lost 3 bases and the J segment 4 bases; nucleotides outside the gene matches: 7. The CDR3 is 15 amino acids. The germline gives CDR1 MNHEY, CDR2 SMNVEV (reference sequence). This CDR3 reads CASSFSDRVAYGYTF. Here the CDR3 DNA reads TGTGCCAGCAGTTTTTCGGACAGGGTGGCCTATGGCTACACCTTC.